This T cell receptor (beta chain) comes out of a study of blood T cell repertoires in COVID-19 (dated by TCRdb to the early 2020s). Turning to the overall study: The collaborator samples originated in the United States, Italy and Spain and spanned the acute and convalescent phases of COVID-19. The material from the prospective study consisted of cDNA or gDNA derived from T cells, B-cell-depleted T cells, or PBMCs. The dataset comprised deeply sampled blood TCRbeta repertoires from subjects exposed to, actively infected with, or recovered from COVID-19. The repertoires were made available in a free public database intended to serve as a resource for research on the immune response to SARS-CoV-2. The samples were drawn from two sources: the first 160 participants of the ongoing ImmuneRACE study, and 1,000 to 1,500 subjects contributed by 6 global collaborators. Sample metadata almost always included a de-identified subject ID, COVID-19 status, age in years and sex. Where available, HLA class I and class II types were obtained from metadata supplied by the sample provider rather than from assay-based typing. The study at large found these results: The amount of clinical and demographic metadata varied by source and participant and was provided uncurated.

In the case of this clone: Its cognate antigen has yet to be identified. No quality values exist for individual bases; no much larger clone is one base distant.

Participants in the prospective study were enrolled through a virtual design, were aged about 18 to 100 years, and lived in fewer than 30 United States geographic areas. In the prospective study, participants were assigned to cohorts based on the clinical history participants reported in a screening survey and a study questionnaire. Each participant in the prospective study had whole blood, serum and a nasopharyngeal or oropharyngeal swab collected by mobile phlebotomists. Prospective study participants could optionally give additional blood draws and questionnaires over a roughly 2-month period. Blood samples from the prospective study were shipped frozen or at room temperature prior to DNA extraction. The CDR3 has 14 amino acids, counting the end cysteine and phenylalanine. The only DNA kept is the CDR3, 42 bases in frame from the first base. The V end loses 0 bases and the J end loses 5 bases, and a stretch of 10 bases separates them. Based on the germline V gene (reference sequence), the CDR1 and CDR2 sequences are LNHNV and YYDKDF.

TCRbeta CDR3 regions were amplified from genomic DNA using the immunoSEQ Assay, a bias-controlled multiplex PCR. From the authors' description of their analysis: The number of nucleated cells in each sample was estimated by amplification of reference gene primers within the assay. To quantify the absolute abundance of each unique TCRbeta CDR3 rearrangement, sequence reads were collapsed and filtered. For each sample, productive Simpson clonality was calculated as the square root of Simpson's diversity index across productive rearrangements. TCRdb re-hosts the immuneACCESS table, in-frame sequences only. Its copies lack some clones; in the studies checked, an unresolved V gene accounts for under half of them, and the cause for the rest is not known. V, J and clone size derive from that table, while D and trimming were established from the DNA sequence. In all, the sample holds 70,000 to 90,000 clones, and around nine tenths of those were seen once. The ten largest clones capture 1.2% of the sample.

The chain is assembled from TRBV15 and TRBJ1-1, with a weak D call of TRBD1 (5 bases match). The origin of this receptor is a woman aged 45-65 years with acute COVID-19. The sequenced sample consisted of PBMCs or T cells enriched from blood (not recorded which). The DNA is as follows: TGTGCCACCAGCAGAGATCCAGGGTCGACTGAAGCTTTCTTT. Translation gives CATSRDPGSTEAFF.